These 15 T cell receptor beta chains were all obtained from the same sample, sequenced in a study of blood T cell repertoires in COVID-19. The table came from immunoSEQ multiplex PCR; TCRdb's copy has only in-frame clones and leaves some out. This repertoire shows over 250,000 clones, roughly 80% found once; its top ten account for around 10%. Sequences were obtained from peripheral blood. These receptor sequences come from a woman aged 45-59 years who had recovered from COVID-19.

This chain joins TRBV6-5 and TRBJ1-4; TRBD1 matches at 9 bases. The V gene end was trimmed by 6 bases and the J gene end by 8 bases; junction bases not matched to a gene: 10. The germline V gene has CDR1 MNHEY and CDR2 SVGAGI. The CDR3 runs 15 residues. DNA for the CDR3: TGTGCCAGCAGCGGACCCGGGACAGGGAGGGAAAAACTGTTTTTT. As protein: CASSGPGTGREKLFF.

The chain combines TRBV6-5 with TRBJ2-1; D may be TRBD2 (5 bases). CDR1 MNHEY and CDR2 SVGAGI come from the germline V gene. The V and J ends lost 0 bases and 4 bases respectively, with 13 bases between them. This CDR3 region has 16 residues. This chain's CDR3 is CASSYSTGRGYNEQFF. For the CDR3, the DNA is TGTGCCAGCAGTTACTCGACGGGTAGAGGGTACAATGAGCAGTTCTTC.

This clone was counted between two and nine times. This rearrangement joins TRBV7-2 to TRBJ2-7; TRBD1 is a possible D gene (6 bases). CDR1 is SGHTA and CDR2 is FQGNSA in the germline V gene. V dropped 5 bases and J dropped 0 bases, with 11 bases sitting between them. The length of the CDR3 is 14 residues. The chain's CDR3 is CASSPPDSSYEQYF. The CDR3 nucleotides read TGTGCCAGCAGCCCCCCGGACAGCTCCTACGAGCAGTACTTC.

This clone was detected only once. The V gene is TRBV7-9, the J gene TRBJ2-1; 7 bases line up with TRBD2. The V gene's germline CDR1 is SEHNR and CDR2 FQNEAQ (reference sequence). The trim removed 6 bases at V and 4 bases at J, leaving 3 bases unmatched. This CDR3 contains 13 residues. In nucleotides, the CDR3 is TGTGCCAGCAGTATTAGCGGGTACAATGAGCAGTTCTTC. The encoded protein is CASSISGYNEQFF.

The gene calls are TRBV7-9 and TRBJ1-5; no clear D gene. This CDR3 is 15 amino acids long. V lost 5 bases and J 5 bases, leaving 16 bases between the germline ends. The V gene's germline CDR1 is SEHNR and CDR2 FQNEAQ (reference sequence). CDR3 region: CASSAFGGQDQPQHF. The CDR3 DNA is TGTGCCAGCAGCGCGTTTGGAGGTCAGGATCAGCCCCAGCATTTT.

J is TRBJ1-3 and V is TRBV5-4; 7 positions match TRBD1. The CDR3 spans 16 residues. V shed 5 bases and J 0 bases; nucleotides not matched to a gene: 8. Germline CDR1 reads SGHNT; CDR2 reads YYREEE (reference sequence). CDR3: CASSRDSKDSGNTIYF. CDR3 nucleotides: TGTGCCAGCAGTAGGGACAGCAAAGACTCTGGAAACACCATATATTTT.

This clone has a handful of counts. The chain recombines TRBV27 with TRBJ2-7; 7 nucleotides line up with TRBD2. The CDR3 runs 15 residues. The trim removed 7 bases at V and 2 bases at J, leaving 11 bases unmatched. Looked up from germline, CDR1 is MNHEY and CDR2 is SMNVEV (reference sequence). The CDR3 region is CASKPSSGVPYEQYF. The DNA of the CDR3 is TGTGCCAGCAAACCCAGCAGCGGGGTCCCCTACGAGCAGTACTTC.

The V call is TRBV2, the J call TRBJ2-1; weak D call: TRBD1 (6 bases). Germline loops: CDR1 SNHLY, CDR2 FYNNEI. Trimming took off 10 bases at V and 0 bases at J, with 13 bases between the two ends. This CDR3 has 14 residues. The CDR3 here is CANPRDTSYNEQFF. The CDR3 DNA is TGTGCCAACCCCCGGGACACCTCCTACAATGAGCAGTTCTTC.

This rearrangement joins TRBV6-6 to TRBJ1-2; no firm D call. Per germline, CDR1 MNHNY and CDR2 SVGAGI (reference sequence). Trimming took off 9 bases at V and 13 bases at J, with 24 bases between the two ends. CDR3 length: 13 residues. The chain's CDR3 is CASRGFGFLRVTF. The CDR3 DNA sequence: TGTGCCAGTCGGGGTTTCGGGTTTTTACGGGTCACCTTC.

This sequence joins TRBV19 and TRBJ2-1; a possible D gene is TRBD2 (7 bases). The V end was cut by 9 bases, the J end by 4 bases, with 16 bases between. Germline CDR1 is LNHDA and CDR2 is SQIVND (reference sequence). The CDR3 is 14 residues long. The chain's CDR3 is CASEQGGGYNEQFF. In nucleotides, the CDR3 is TGTGCCAGCGAACAGGGAGGGGGTTACAATGAGCAGTTCTTC.

The rearrangement links TRBV7-2 to TRBJ2-1; D is perhaps TRBD2 (7 bases). The CDR3 consists of 19 residues. Trimming pared 1 base from V and 3 bases from J, leaving 22 bases between. Germline V lookup: CDR1 SGHTA, CDR2 FQGNSA. The CDR3 coding sequence is TGTGCCAGCAGCTTAGTAAATCTGGTGGGGGGCGGGAGCTACAATGAGCAGTTCTTC. Protein: CASSLVNLVGGGSYNEQFF.

This clone appeared a single time. V is TRBV25-1 and J is TRBJ2-1, with TRBD2 identical over 11 bases. This CDR3 comprises 16 residues. V lost 4 bases and J lost 4; bases outside the gene matches: 6. In germline, CDR1 is MGHDK, CDR2 SYGVNS. DNA for the CDR3: TGTGCCAGCAGTGGGTCCGGGACTAGCGGTTACAATGAGCAGTTCTTC. Translation: CASSGSGTSGYNEQFF.

The rearrangement links TRBV3-1 (or the pseudogene TRBV3-2) to TRBJ2-3; D may be TRBD2 (5 bases). Looked up from germline, CDR1 is LGHDT and CDR2 is YNNKEL (reference sequence). The CDR3 is 14 residues long. Trimming removed 3 bases at V and 4 bases at J, with 11 bases between. The CDR3 DNA reads as TGTGCCAGCAGCCAGGCCCCTAGCCCAGATACGCAGTATTTT. Protein: CASSQAPSPDTQYF.

This clone was counted many times. The chain couples TRBV5-6 to TRBJ2-7; D perhaps matches TRBD2 (6 bases). This CDR3 is built from 14 residues. Trimming cost V 6 bases and J 1 base, with 14 bases left between them. The germline V gene encodes CDR1 SGHDT and CDR2 YYEEEE. The CDR3 DNA is TGTGCCAGCACCGCGGGGCAGGGTTCCTACGAGCAGTACTTC. This gives the protein CASTAGQGSYEQYF.

The CDR3 region has the DNA TGCGCCAGCAGGCCGGGAGGGACGGGTAACACCGGGGAGCTGTTTTTT. It yields the protein CASRPGGTGNTGELFF. V usage is TRBV5-1 and J usage is TRBJ2-2; 8 bases line up with TRBD2. Germline V lookup: CDR1 SGHRS, CDR2 YFSETQ. J was trimmed by 2 bases and V by 5 bases; bases with no gene match: 8. The CDR3 sequence is 16 residues long.